This T cell receptor (beta chain) is drawn from a study of molecular identifiers for immune sequencing clone quantification. This clonotype was seen repeatedly, ten times or more. MiXCR was run by TCRdb on the PCR reads, yielding one entry per CDR3 protein. The sample consists of around 54,000 distinct CDR3 sequences, 20% to 25% of them appearing once. Germline V gives CDR1 MDHEN, CDR2 SYDVKM. Deletions cut 3 bases from V and 0 bases from J, with 9 bases between. The CDR3 loop spans 15 amino acids. V and J are TRBV28 and TRBJ2-1; D is uncertain. The receptor's source is a human donor in good health. Some libraries in this study had Jurkat cell RNA spiked in. Sequences were obtained from naive CD8+ T cells from blood, with Jurkat cell RNA spiked in. Documented subset: FACS-sorted CD8+CD4-CCR7+CD45RA+ naive T cells. The CDR3 nucleotides are TGTGCCAGCAGTTTTAGGCGGAGCTCCTACAATGAGCAGTTCTTC. Protein: CASSFRRSSYNEQFF. Combining the CDR3 with reference TRBV28 and TRBJ2-1 gives the whole variable domain DVKVTQSSRYLVKRTGEKVFLECVQDMDHENMFWYRQDPGLGLRLIYFSYDVKMKEKGDIPEGYSVSREKKERFSLILESASTNQTSMYLCASSFRRSSYNEQFFGPGTRLTVL.